This passage covers 5 T cell receptor beta chains from one sample sequenced in a study of blood T cell repertoires in COVID-19. Assay used: immunoSEQ multiplex PCR; TCRdb lists only in-frame clones, some missing. The data contain 45,000 to 65,000 clones, about three quarters of them singletons. The sample consisted of peripheral blood. These receptors all come from a man aged 65 to 85 with active or convalescent COVID-19.

This chain uses TRBV19 with TRBJ2-2; 12 nucleotides align to TRBD2. CDR1 and CDR2 from the germline V gene are LNHDA and SQIVND (reference sequence). Germline trimming cut 6 bases from V and 2 bases from J; bases unmatched to any gene: 4. The CDR3 length is 16 residues. The CDR3 is CASSLLAGGNTGELFF. CDR3 DNA sequence: TGTGCCAGTAGCCTACTAGCGGGAGGTAACACCGGGGAGCTGTTTTTT.

This clone was recorded a few times. V gene TRBV5-5 combines with J gene TRBJ1-6; 7 bases match TRBD1. The V gene's germline CDR1 is SGHKS and CDR2 YYEKEE (reference sequence). The CDR3 runs to 14 residues. The V gene end was trimmed by 4 bases and the J gene end by 8 bases; junction bases not matched to a gene: 6. Here the CDR3 reads CASSPGTDYSPLHF. CDR3 bases: TGTGCCAGCAGCCCCGGGACAGATTATTCACCCCTCCACTTT.

The genes are TRBV29-1 and TRBJ1-2; TRBD1 is a possible D gene (5 bases). Trimming left V 4 bases short and J 8 bases short, with 11 bases between. There are 11 residues in the CDR3. From germline, CDR1 is SQVTM and CDR2 ANQGSEA. CDR3 loop: CSVGSGNGYTF. DNA for the CDR3: TGCAGCGTTGGGTCAGGGAACGGCTACACCTTC.

The chain recombines TRBV7-2 with TRBJ1-5, with D perhaps matching TRBD1 (5 bases). Germline V gene lookup returns CDR1 SGHTA and CDR2 FQGNSA. Between the trimmed V and J ends, which lost 5 bases and 2 bases, there was a span of 13 bases. CDR3 length: 15 amino acids. In DNA form, the CDR3 reads TGTGCCAGCAGCCTTCAGGGTACAGGCAATCAGCCCCAGCATTTT. Residues: CASSLQGTGNQPQHF.

V is TRBV7-9 and J is TRBJ1-2; unclear D gene. V gave up 1 base and J gave up 8 bases, with 11 bases separating them. Per germline, CDR1 SEHNR and CDR2 FQNEAQ (reference sequence). The CDR3 loop spans 13 amino acids. This CDR3 is CASSLDGIEGYTF. The CDR3 region has the DNA TGTGCCAGCAGCTTAGACGGGATAGAGGGCTACACCTTC.